This is a list of T cell receptor beta chains from one sample in a study of cytomegalovirus exposure and HLA in healthy donors. Repertoires were generated with immunoSEQ multiplex PCR, while TCRdb's copy carries only in-frame clones and drops some. This table holds approximately 50,000 clones. The sequenced sample consisted of PBMCs. The receptors originated from a man younger than 35 in good health and CMV-seropositive. CDR3s include the opening cysteine and the closing phenylalanine or tryptophan. D genes are given only for firm matches. Clone size is shown for a subset of rows, as once, few, many or a class of expanded clone.

v_call: TRBV27
clone_size: medium-sized
d_call: NA
j_call: TRBJ2-1
cdr3_nt: TGTGCCAGCAGTTGGGCCCAGAGCTCCTACAATGAGCAGTTCTTC
cdr3_aa: CASSWAQSSYNEQFF

v_call: TRBV5-1
clone_size: NA
d_call: NA
j_call: TRBJ2-5
cdr3_nt: TGCGCCAGCAGCTTGGCAAGGGACTTAGGAGAGACCCAGTACTTC
cdr3_aa: CASSLARDLGETQYF

v_call: TRBV4-2
clone_size: NA
d_call: TRBD1
j_call: TRBJ2-7
cdr3_nt: TGTGCCAGCAGCCAGGGGACAGTTGTTTCCTACGAGCAGTACTTC
cdr3_aa: CASSQGTVVSYEQYF

v_call: TRBV10-3
clone_size: NA
d_call: TRBD1
j_call: TRBJ1-5
cdr3_nt: TGTGCCACCTACCCGGGACAGGGAGGTCAGCCCCAGCATTTT
cdr3_aa: CATYPGQGGQPQHF

v_call: TRBV10-3
clone_size: NA
d_call: NA
j_call: TRBJ2-3
cdr3_nt: TGTGCCATCAGTGAGGGCGGGAACACAGATACGCAGTATTTT
cdr3_aa: CAISEGGNTDTQYF

v_call: TRBV7-9
clone_size: NA
d_call: NA
j_call: TRBJ1-2
cdr3_nt: TGTGCCAGCAGCTCTAGCGTTGATGGCTACACCTTC
cdr3_aa: CASSSSVDGYTF

v_call: TRBV29-1
clone_size: NA
d_call: NA
j_call: TRBJ1-1
cdr3_nt: TGCAGCGTTGAAATTCGAGTCGTAAACACTGAAGCTTTCTTT
cdr3_aa: CSVEIRVVNTEAFF

v_call: TRBV11-2
clone_size: NA
d_call: NA
j_call: TRBJ1-2
cdr3_nt: TGTGCCAGCAGCCAGGGGCTCCGCTATGGCTACACCTTC
cdr3_aa: CASSQGLRYGYTF

v_call: TRBV18
clone_size: NA
d_call: NA
j_call: TRBJ2-7
cdr3_nt: TGTGCCAGCTCCCGAAATCCGGAGGACGAGCAGTACTTC
cdr3_aa: CASSRNPEDEQYF

v_call: TRBV27
clone_size: NA
d_call: TRBD1
j_call: TRBJ2-7
cdr3_nt: TGTGCCAGCAGTTTTCGGGCCTCCGGGACAGGGGGCTACGAGCAGTACTTC
cdr3_aa: CASSFRASGTGGYEQYF

v_call: TRBV11-2
clone_size: NA
d_call: TRBD1
j_call: TRBJ1-4
cdr3_nt: TGTGCCAGCCGAACCGGGACAGGGTTCTCAACTAATGAAAAACTGTTTTTT
cdr3_aa: CASRTGTGFSTNEKLFF

v_call: TRBV28
clone_size: NA
d_call: TRBD1
j_call: TRBJ2-3
cdr3_nt: TGTGCCAGCACCGGCGGCGGACAGGGCACAGATACGCAGTATTTT
cdr3_aa: CASTGGGQGTDTQYF

v_call: TRBV30
clone_size: NA
d_call: TRBD2
j_call: TRBJ2-7
cdr3_nt: TGTGCCTGGACGGGACTAGTAGAGGGCGAGCAGTACTTC
cdr3_aa: CAWTGLVEGEQYF

v_call: TRBV5-1
clone_size: NA
d_call: TRBD2
j_call: TRBJ2-2
cdr3_nt: TGCGCCAGCAGCTTGGGCGGGAGTACCGGGGAGCTGTTTTTT
cdr3_aa: CASSLGGSTGELFF

v_call: TRBV5-1
clone_size: NA
d_call: TRBD2
j_call: TRBJ2-1
cdr3_nt: TGCGCCAGCAGCCAAGGACTAGCGGGAGGGCTCTCCTACAATGAGCAGTTCTTC
cdr3_aa: CASSQGLAGGLSYNEQFF

v_call: TRBV10-3
clone_size: NA
d_call: NA
j_call: TRBJ2-1
cdr3_nt: TGTGCCATCAGTGATGGGCCCTACAATGAGCAGTTCTTC
cdr3_aa: CAISDGPYNEQFF

v_call: TRBV4-1
clone_size: NA
d_call: NA
j_call: TRBJ2-7
cdr3_nt: TGCGCCAGCAGCCCATTGACTGGAGACGAGCAGTACTTC
cdr3_aa: CASSPLTGDEQYF

v_call: TRBV4-1
clone_size: NA
d_call: TRBD2
j_call: TRBJ2-4
cdr3_nt: TGCGCCAGCAGCATCCGGGGCGGGGGTCCCAAAAACATTCAGTACTTC
cdr3_aa: CASSIRGGGPKNIQYF

v_call: TRBV30
clone_size: NA
d_call: TRBD1
j_call: TRBJ2-2
cdr3_nt: TGTGCCTGGAGGGCGTGGACAGGGTGGACCGGGGAGCTGTTTTTT
cdr3_aa: CAWRAWTGWTGELFF

v_call: TRBV27
clone_size: NA
d_call: NA
j_call: TRBJ1-6
cdr3_nt: TGTGCCAGCAGCCCCCTCTCCTATAATTCACCCCTCCACTTT
cdr3_aa: CASSPLSYNSPLHF

v_call: TRBV11-2
clone_size: NA
d_call: NA
j_call: TRBJ2-7
cdr3_nt: TGTGCCAGCAGCTTGGGGCACACCTACGAGCAGTACTTC
cdr3_aa: CASSLGHTYEQYF

v_call: TRBV6-4
clone_size: NA
d_call: TRBD2
j_call: TRBJ2-3
cdr3_nt: TGTGCCAGCAGTGACTCGGGGACTAGTAGTGCAGATACGCAGTATTTT
cdr3_aa: CASSDSGTSSADTQYF

v_call: TRBV7-7
clone_size: NA
d_call: TRBD2
j_call: TRBJ2-5
cdr3_nt: TGTGCCAGCGCCCCGGGAGGAGAGACCCAGTACTTC
cdr3_aa: CASAPGGETQYF

v_call: TRBV27
clone_size: NA
d_call: TRBD1
j_call: TRBJ2-1
cdr3_nt: TGTGCCAGCAGTTTGGGCAGGGGGCCGGCTGAGCAGTTCTTC
cdr3_aa: CASSLGRGPAEQFF

v_call: TRBV5-4
clone_size: NA
d_call: NA
j_call: TRBJ1-1
cdr3_nt: TGTGCCAGCAGCTTTGTTTCAGGGGCTGACGGTGAAGCTTTCTTT
cdr3_aa: CASSFVSGADGEAFF

v_call: TRBV27
clone_size: NA
d_call: TRBD1
j_call: TRBJ2-7
cdr3_nt: TGTGCCAGCAGGAGACAGGGCTACAACGAGCAGTACTTC
cdr3_aa: CASRRQGYNEQYF

v_call: TRBV30
clone_size: NA
d_call: NA
j_call: TRBJ1-6
cdr3_nt: TGTGCCTGGAGTCCTGTCCCCCTCAGCTCCTATAATTCACCCCTCCACTTT
cdr3_aa: CAWSPVPLSSYNSPLHF

v_call: TRBV6-5
clone_size: NA
d_call: NA
j_call: TRBJ1-5
cdr3_nt: TGTGCCAGCAGTACCGGGGGGGCACAACAGCCCCAGCATTTT
cdr3_aa: CASSTGGAQQPQHF

v_call: TRBV6-5
clone_size: NA
d_call: TRBD1
j_call: TRBJ2-7
cdr3_nt: TGTGCCAGCATTGAGACAGGGATCCCCTACGAGCAGTACTTC
cdr3_aa: CASIETGIPYEQYF

v_call: TRBV7-9
clone_size: NA
d_call: NA
j_call: TRBJ2-7
cdr3_nt: TGTGCCAGCAGCTCCTTCCTGCGAGGGCTGGTTGTCGCTGAGCAGTACTTC
cdr3_aa: CASSSFLRGLVVAEQYF

v_call: TRBV23-1
clone_size: NA
d_call: NA
j_call: TRBJ1-2
cdr3_nt: TGCGCCACCCAATATGGCTACACCTTC
cdr3_aa: CATQYGYTF

v_call: TRBV28
clone_size: NA
d_call: NA
j_call: TRBJ1-2
cdr3_nt: TGTGCCAGCCTAAAAACCTGGAGGGAGGGAAGGAACTATGGCTACACCTTC
cdr3_aa: CASLKTWREGRNYGYTF

v_call: TRBV7-9
clone_size: NA
d_call: TRBD2
j_call: TRBJ2-7
cdr3_nt: TGTGCCAGCAGCTTACTAGCGGGAGGGCGGGGCGAGCAGTACTTC
cdr3_aa: CASSLLAGGRGEQYF

v_call: TRBV6-1
clone_size: NA
d_call: TRBD1
j_call: TRBJ1-2
cdr3_nt: TGTGCCAGCAGTGGAACGGGACAGCTCCTTGGAGGCTACACCTTC
cdr3_aa: CASSGTGQLLGGYTF

v_call: TRBV6-6
clone_size: NA
d_call: TRBD1
j_call: TRBJ1-4
cdr3_nt: TGTGCCAGCAGTACCCGGGACAGGGGCGACGAAAAACTGTTTTTT
cdr3_aa: CASSTRDRGDEKLFF

v_call: TRBV10-2
clone_size: NA
d_call: NA
j_call: TRBJ1-2
cdr3_nt: TGCGCCAGTCTCCCAGGGGCCGAGAGGTATGGCTACACCTTC
cdr3_aa: CASLPGAERYGYTF

v_call: TRBV5-1
clone_size: NA
d_call: TRBD2
j_call: TRBJ2-1
cdr3_nt: TGCGCCAGCAGCTTAGGACTAGCGGCCCATGAGCAGTTCTTC
cdr3_aa: CASSLGLAAHEQFF

v_call: TRBV2
clone_size: NA
d_call: TRBD2
j_call: TRBJ2-1
cdr3_nt: TGTGCCAGCACGCGGGTGCCGGGGGGTGATACACAGAATGAGCAGTTCTTC
cdr3_aa: CASTRVPGGDTQNEQFF

v_call: TRBV7-2
clone_size: NA
d_call: TRBD2
j_call: TRBJ2-7
cdr3_nt: TGTGCCAGCAGCTATTCTAGCGGGAGGCCCCCTTACGAGCAGTACTTC
cdr3_aa: CASSYSSGRPPYEQYF

v_call: TRBV19
clone_size: NA
d_call: NA
j_call: TRBJ1-1
cdr3_nt: TGTGCCAGTAAAGGTGTCTGGGGGGGAATGAACACTGAAGCTTTCTTT
cdr3_aa: CASKGVWGGMNTEAFF

v_call: TRBV15
clone_size: NA
d_call: NA
j_call: TRBJ2-3
cdr3_nt: TGTGCCACCAGCGTGGGGAGCCAAGCTAGCACAGATACGCAGTATTTT
cdr3_aa: CATSVGSQASTDTQYF

v_call: TRBV28
clone_size: NA
d_call: NA
j_call: TRBJ1-2
cdr3_nt: TGTGCCAGCAGCACCTCGACAGTCTATGGCTACACCTTC
cdr3_aa: CASSTSTVYGYTF

v_call: TRBV30
clone_size: NA
d_call: NA
j_call: TRBJ1-1
cdr3_nt: TGTGCCTGGAGTGTGAGGCAGTTCACTGAAGCTTTCTTT
cdr3_aa: CAWSVRQFTEAFF

v_call: TRBV5-1
clone_size: NA
d_call: TRBD1
j_call: TRBJ2-5
cdr3_nt: TGCGCCAGCAGCCCCCCACCCGGGACAGAGGAGACCCAGTACTTC
cdr3_aa: CASSPPPGTEETQYF

v_call: TRBV5-1
clone_size: NA
d_call: NA
j_call: TRBJ2-1
cdr3_nt: TGCGCCAGCAGCTTGGCCTTTAGGGAGTCCTACAATGAGCAGTTCTTC
cdr3_aa: CASSLAFRESYNEQFF

v_call: TRBV30
clone_size: NA
d_call: TRBD1
j_call: TRBJ1-1
cdr3_nt: TGTGCCTGGAGTGGTACAGGGGCCTTGAACACTGAAGCTTTCTTT
cdr3_aa: CAWSGTGALNTEAFF

v_call: TRBV5-4
clone_size: NA
d_call: NA
j_call: TRBJ1-5
cdr3_nt: TGTGCCAGCAGCTTGAATGGCAACCATCAGCCCCAGCATTTT
cdr3_aa: CASSLNGNHQPQHF

v_call: TRBV30
clone_size: NA
d_call: NA
j_call: TRBJ1-2
cdr3_nt: TGTGCCTGGAGTTTGGGCAGCGGCTATGGCTACACCTTC
cdr3_aa: CAWSLGSGYGYTF

v_call: TRBV7-9
clone_size: NA
d_call: NA
j_call: TRBJ1-1
cdr3_nt: TGTGCCAGCAGCGACGGACAGTTTGAAGCTTTCTTT
cdr3_aa: CASSDGQFEAFF

v_call: TRBV9
clone_size: NA
d_call: NA
j_call: TRBJ1-2
cdr3_nt: TGTGCCAGCAGCGTAGATCCCGTTGGGGGAGGGGAGGGCTACACCTTC
cdr3_aa: CASSVDPVGGGEGYTF

v_call: TRBV27
clone_size: NA
d_call: TRBD2
j_call: TRBJ2-1
cdr3_nt: TGTGCCAGCAGTTCCCAACCGGGACTAGCGGGCCCAACGGGTGGCAATGAGCAGTTCTTC
cdr3_aa: CASSSQPGLAGPTGGNEQFF

v_call: TRBV15
clone_size: NA
d_call: NA
j_call: TRBJ1-1
cdr3_nt: TGTGCCACCGAGGAGTTAATGAACACTGAAGCTTTCTTT
cdr3_aa: CATEELMNTEAFF

v_call: TRBV27
clone_size: NA
d_call: NA
j_call: TRBJ1-3
cdr3_nt: TGTGCCAGCAGACCTACCCTCGGGGGAAACACCATATATTTT
cdr3_aa: CASRPTLGGNTIYF

v_call: TRBV6-4
clone_size: NA
d_call: NA
j_call: TRBJ2-5
cdr3_nt: TGTGCCAGCAGTGACAGGGCAGGGAAAGAAGAGACCCAGTACTTC
cdr3_aa: CASSDRAGKEETQYF

v_call: TRBV13
clone_size: NA
d_call: NA
j_call: TRBJ1-2
cdr3_nt: TGTGCCAGCAGCCGCAAGGTATCAGGGGGCTACACCTTC
cdr3_aa: CASSRKVSGGYTF

v_call: TRBV28
clone_size: NA
d_call: NA
j_call: TRBJ1-2
cdr3_nt: TGTGCCAGCACTTCCGCACTAGCTAACTATGGCTACACCTTC
cdr3_aa: CASTSALANYGYTF